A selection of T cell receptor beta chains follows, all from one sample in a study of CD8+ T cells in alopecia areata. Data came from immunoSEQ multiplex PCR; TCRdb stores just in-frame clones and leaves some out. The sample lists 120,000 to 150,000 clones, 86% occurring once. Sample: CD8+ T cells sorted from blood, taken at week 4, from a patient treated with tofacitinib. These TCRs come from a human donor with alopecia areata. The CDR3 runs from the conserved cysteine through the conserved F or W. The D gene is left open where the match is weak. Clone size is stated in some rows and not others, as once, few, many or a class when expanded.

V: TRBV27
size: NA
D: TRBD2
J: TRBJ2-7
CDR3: CASSPQWTSRPYEQYF
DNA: TGTGCCAGCAGCCCGCAGTGGACTAGTCGGCCCTACGAGCAGTACTTC

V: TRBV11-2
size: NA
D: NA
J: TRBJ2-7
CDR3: CASSPLRRIVYEQYF
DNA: TGTGCCAGCAGCCCGCTCCGGAGAATAGTCTACGAGCAGTACTTC

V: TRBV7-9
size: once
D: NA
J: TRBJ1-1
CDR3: CASSPQRTGTEAFF
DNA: TGTGCCAGCAGCCCCCAGAGGACGGGCACTGAAGCTTTCTTT

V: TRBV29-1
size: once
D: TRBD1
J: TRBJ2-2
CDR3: CSAWTGNTGELFF
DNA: TGCAGCGCTTGGACAGGGAACACCGGGGAGCTGTTTTTT

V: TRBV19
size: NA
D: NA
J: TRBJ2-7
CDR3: CASSIAETGGYEQYF
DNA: TGTGCCAGTAGTATAGCGGAGACAGGCGGCTACGAGCAGTACTTC

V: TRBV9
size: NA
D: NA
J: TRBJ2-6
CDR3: CASSGTANSGANVLTF
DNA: TGTGCCAGCAGCGGGACAGCCAACTCTGGGGCCAACGTCCTGACTTTC

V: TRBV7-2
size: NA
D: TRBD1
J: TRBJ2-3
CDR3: CASSVTGGAADTQYF
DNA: TGTGCCAGCAGCGTCACAGGGGGCGCCGCAGATACGCAGTATTTT

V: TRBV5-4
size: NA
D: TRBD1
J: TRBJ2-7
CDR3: CASSFDRGLSYEQYF
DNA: TGTGCCAGCAGCTTTGACAGGGGGCTATCCTACGAGCAGTACTTC

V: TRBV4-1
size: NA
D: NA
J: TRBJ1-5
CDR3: CASSLLPGMDQPQHF
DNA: TGCGCCAGCAGCCTCCTCCCGGGGATGGATCAGCCCCAGCATTTT

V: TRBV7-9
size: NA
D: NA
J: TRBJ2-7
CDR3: CASSLREFYEQYF
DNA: TGTGCCAGCAGCTTACGCGAGTTCTACGAGCAGTACTTC

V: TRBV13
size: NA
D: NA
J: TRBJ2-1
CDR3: CASSSGNEQFF
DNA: TGTGCCAGCAGCTCAGGCAATGAGCAGTTCTTC

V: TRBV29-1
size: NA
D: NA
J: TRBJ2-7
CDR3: CSVGEGSGSYEQYF
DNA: TGCAGCGTTGGTGAGGGATCGGGTTCCTACGAGCAGTACTTC

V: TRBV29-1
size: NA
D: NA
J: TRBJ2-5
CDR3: CSVEGGQETQYF
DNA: TGCAGCGTTGAAGGTGGACAAGAGACCCAGTACTTC

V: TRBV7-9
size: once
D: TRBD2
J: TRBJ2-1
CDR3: CASSKIAGGFQQNEQFF
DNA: TGTGCCAGCAGTAAGATAGCGGGAGGTTTCCAACAAAATGAGCAGTTCTTC

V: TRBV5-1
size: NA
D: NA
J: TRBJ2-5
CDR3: CASSFGPSQETQYF
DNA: TGCGCCAGCAGTTTTGGACCGAGCCAAGAGACCCAGTACTTC

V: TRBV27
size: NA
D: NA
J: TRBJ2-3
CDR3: CASSLSIQGGTDTQYF
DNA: TGTGCCAGCAGTTTATCGATCCAGGGCGGCACAGATACGCAGTATTTT

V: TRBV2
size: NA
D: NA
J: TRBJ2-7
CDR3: CASSLSDSNYEQYF
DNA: TGTGCCAGCAGCCTCTCGGACTCGAACTACGAGCAGTACTTC

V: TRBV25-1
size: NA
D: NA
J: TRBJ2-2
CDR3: CASSEGVMGGELFF
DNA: TGTGCCAGCAGTGAAGGGGTTATGGGCGGGGAGCTGTTTTTT

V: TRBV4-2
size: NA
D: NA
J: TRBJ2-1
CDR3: CASSGKGEQFF
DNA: TGTGCCAGCAGTGGTAAGGGCGAGCAGTTCTTC

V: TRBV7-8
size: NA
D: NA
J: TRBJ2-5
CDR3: CASSSQGKGAETQYF
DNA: TGTGCCAGCAGTTCTCAGGGGAAGGGCGCGGAGACCCAGTACTTC

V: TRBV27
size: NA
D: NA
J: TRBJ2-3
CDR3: CASSFRQTSTDTQYF
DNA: TGTGCCAGCAGTTTTCGTCAAACTAGCACAGATACGCAGTATTTT

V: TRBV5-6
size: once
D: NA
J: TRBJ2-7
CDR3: CASSLMGTSYEQYF
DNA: TGTGCCAGCAGCTTGATGGGGACGTCCTACGAGCAGTACTTC

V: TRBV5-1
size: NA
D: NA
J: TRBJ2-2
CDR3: CASSHSSGELFF
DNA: TGCGCCAGCAGCCACAGTAGCGGGGAGCTGTTTTTT

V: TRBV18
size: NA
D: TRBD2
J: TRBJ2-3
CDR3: CASSPTSGPTDTQYF
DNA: TGTGCCAGCTCACCAACTAGCGGGCCCACAGATACGCAGTATTTT

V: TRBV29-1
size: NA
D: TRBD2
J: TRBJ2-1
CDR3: CSVGGLAGAPIDEQFF
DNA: TGCAGCGTTGGGGGACTAGCGGGAGCCCCCATCGATGAGCAGTTCTTC

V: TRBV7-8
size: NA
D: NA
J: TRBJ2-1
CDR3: CASSLAWRPNEQFF
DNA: TGTGCCAGCAGCTTAGCGTGGCGCCCCAATGAGCAGTTCTTC

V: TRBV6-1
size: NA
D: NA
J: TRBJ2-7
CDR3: CASSVILREQYF
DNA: TGTGCCAGCAGTGTAATCCTTAGGGAGCAGTACTTC

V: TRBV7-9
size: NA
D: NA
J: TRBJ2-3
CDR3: CASTFDPDTQYF
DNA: TGTGCCAGCACCTTCGACCCAGATACGCAGTATTTT

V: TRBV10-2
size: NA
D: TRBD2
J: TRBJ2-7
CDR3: CASGRAVYEQYF
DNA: TGCGCCAGCGGGAGGGCCGTCTACGAGCAGTACTTC

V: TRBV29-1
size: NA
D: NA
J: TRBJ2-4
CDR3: CSVEPRGASKNIQYF
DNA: TGCAGCGTTGAGCCCAGGGGTGCTTCCAAAAACATTCAGTACTTC

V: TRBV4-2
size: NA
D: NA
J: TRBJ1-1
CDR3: CASSQDVRVGTEAFF
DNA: TGTGCCAGCAGCCAAGATGTTAGGGTCGGCACTGAAGCTTTCTTT

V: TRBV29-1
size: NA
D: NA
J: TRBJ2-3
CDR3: CSVDGGARLDTQYF
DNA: TGCAGCGTTGATGGGGGGGCCCGCTTGGATACGCAGTATTTT

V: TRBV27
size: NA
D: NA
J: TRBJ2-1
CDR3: CASSSYQWNEQFF
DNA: TGTGCCAGCAGTTCGTATCAATGGAATGAGCAGTTCTTC

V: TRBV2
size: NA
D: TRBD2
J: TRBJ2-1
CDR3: CASIGTSGGQITYNEQFF
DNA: TGTGCCAGCATCGGGACTAGCGGGGGGCAAATAACCTACAATGAGCAGTTCTTC

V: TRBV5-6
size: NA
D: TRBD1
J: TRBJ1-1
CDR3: CASSSATGSTEAFF
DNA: TGTGCCAGCAGCTCCGCGACAGGGAGCACTGAAGCTTTCTTT

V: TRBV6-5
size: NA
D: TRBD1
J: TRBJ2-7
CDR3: CASASTGTGYEQYF
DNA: TGTGCCAGCGCCTCAACCGGGACAGGGTACGAGCAGTACTTC

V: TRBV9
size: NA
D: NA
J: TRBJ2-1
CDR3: CAFGDEQFF
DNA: TGTGCTTTTGGTGATGAGCAGTTCTTC

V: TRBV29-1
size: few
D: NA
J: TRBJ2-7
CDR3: CSVVQDTSYEQYF
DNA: TGCAGCGTTGTCCAGGACACCTCCTACGAGCAGTACTTC

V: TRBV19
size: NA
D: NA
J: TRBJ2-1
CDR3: CASSTNRDFHNEQFF
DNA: TGTGCCAGTAGTACAAACCGGGACTTTCATAATGAGCAGTTCTTC

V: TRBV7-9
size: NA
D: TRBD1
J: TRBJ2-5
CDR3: CASTERDREDEQYF
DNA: TGTGCCAGCACCGAAAGGGACAGGGAGGATGAGCAGTACTTC

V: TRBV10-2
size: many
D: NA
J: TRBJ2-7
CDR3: CATGPSYEQYF
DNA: TGCGCCACCGGTCCCTCCTACGAGCAGTACTTC

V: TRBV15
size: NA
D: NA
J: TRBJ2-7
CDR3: CATSREAGLYEQYF
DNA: TGTGCCACCAGCAGAGAGGCAGGACTCTACGAGCAGTACTTC

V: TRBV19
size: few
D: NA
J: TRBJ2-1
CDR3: CATEDYNYNEQFF
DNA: TGTGCCACTGAGGACTATAACTACAATGAGCAGTTCTTC